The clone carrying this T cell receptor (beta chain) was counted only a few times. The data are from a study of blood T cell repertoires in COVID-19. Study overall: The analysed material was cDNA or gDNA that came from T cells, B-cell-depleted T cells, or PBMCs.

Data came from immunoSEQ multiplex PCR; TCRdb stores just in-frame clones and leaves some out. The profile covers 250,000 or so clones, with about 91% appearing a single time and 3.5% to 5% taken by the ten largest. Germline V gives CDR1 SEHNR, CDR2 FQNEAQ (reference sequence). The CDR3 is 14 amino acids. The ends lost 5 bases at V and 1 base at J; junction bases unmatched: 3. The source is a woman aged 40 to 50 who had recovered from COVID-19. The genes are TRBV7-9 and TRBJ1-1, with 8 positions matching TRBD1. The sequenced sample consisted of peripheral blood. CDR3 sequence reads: CASSKGTGNTEAFF. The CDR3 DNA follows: TGTGCCAGCAGCAAAGGGACAGGGAACACTGAAGCTTTCTTT.